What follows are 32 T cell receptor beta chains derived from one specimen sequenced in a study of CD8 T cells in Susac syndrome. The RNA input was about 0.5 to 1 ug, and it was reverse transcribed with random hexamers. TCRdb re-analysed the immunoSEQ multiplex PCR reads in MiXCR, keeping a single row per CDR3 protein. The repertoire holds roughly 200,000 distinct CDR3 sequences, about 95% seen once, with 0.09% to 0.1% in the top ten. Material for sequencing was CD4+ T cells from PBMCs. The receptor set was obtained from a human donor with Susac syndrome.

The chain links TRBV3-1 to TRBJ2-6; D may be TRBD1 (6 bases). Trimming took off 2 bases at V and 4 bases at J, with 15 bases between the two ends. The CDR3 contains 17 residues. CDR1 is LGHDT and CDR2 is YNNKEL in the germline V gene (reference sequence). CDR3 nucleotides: TGTGCCAGCAGCCAACACAGGGAGCTTTTGGGGGCCAACGTCCTGACTTTC. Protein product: CASSQHRELLGANVLTF.

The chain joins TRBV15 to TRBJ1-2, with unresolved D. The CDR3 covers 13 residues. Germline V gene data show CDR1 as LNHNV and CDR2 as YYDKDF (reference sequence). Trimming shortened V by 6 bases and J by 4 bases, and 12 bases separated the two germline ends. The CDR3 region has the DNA TGTGCCACCAGTAATGCTGTCAGCTATGGCTACACCTTC. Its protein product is CATSNAVSYGYTF.

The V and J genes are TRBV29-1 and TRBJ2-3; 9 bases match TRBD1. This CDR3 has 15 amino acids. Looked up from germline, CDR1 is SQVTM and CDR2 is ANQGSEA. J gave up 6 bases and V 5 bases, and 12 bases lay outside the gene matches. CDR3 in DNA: TGCAGCGTTCCCCTCGACAGGGGGAGTTGGGATACGCAGTATTTT. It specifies CSVPLDRGSWDTQYF.

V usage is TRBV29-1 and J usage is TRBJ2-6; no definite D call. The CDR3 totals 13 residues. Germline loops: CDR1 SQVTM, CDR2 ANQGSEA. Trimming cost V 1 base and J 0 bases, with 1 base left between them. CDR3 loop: CSVEVSGANVLTF. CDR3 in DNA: TGCAGCGTTGAAGTCTCTGGGGCCAACGTCCTGACTTTC.

DNA for the CDR3: TGTGCCATACGAGAACCGGGACTGAGGGCCTACGAGCAGTACTTC. Encoded protein: CAIREPGLRAYEQYF. The chain recombines TRBV10-3 with TRBJ2-7; possible D gene TRBD2, 6 bases. The CDR3 runs to 15 residues. Germline V gene data show CDR1 as ENHRY and CDR2 as SYGVKD. Trimming cost V 9 bases and J 2 bases, with 20 bases left between them.

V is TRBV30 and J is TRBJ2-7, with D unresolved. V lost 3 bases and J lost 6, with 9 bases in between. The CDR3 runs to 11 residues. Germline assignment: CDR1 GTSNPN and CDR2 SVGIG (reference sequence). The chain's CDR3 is CAWSPSSEQYF. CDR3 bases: TGTGCCTGGAGCCCCTCGAGCGAGCAGTACTTC.

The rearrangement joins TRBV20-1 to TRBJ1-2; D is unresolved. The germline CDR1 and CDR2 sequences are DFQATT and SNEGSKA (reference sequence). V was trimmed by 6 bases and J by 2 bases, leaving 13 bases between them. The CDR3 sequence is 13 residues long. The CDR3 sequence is CSAPPGRNYGYTF. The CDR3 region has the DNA TGCAGTGCCCCACCCGGACGGAACTATGGCTACACCTTC.

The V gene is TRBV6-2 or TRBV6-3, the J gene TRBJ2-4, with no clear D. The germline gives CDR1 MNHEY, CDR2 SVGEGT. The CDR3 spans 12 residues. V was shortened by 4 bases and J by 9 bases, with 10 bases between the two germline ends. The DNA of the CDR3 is TGTGCCAGCAGTTTTCCTAGGCGCATTCAGTACTTC. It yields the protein CASSFPRRIQYF.

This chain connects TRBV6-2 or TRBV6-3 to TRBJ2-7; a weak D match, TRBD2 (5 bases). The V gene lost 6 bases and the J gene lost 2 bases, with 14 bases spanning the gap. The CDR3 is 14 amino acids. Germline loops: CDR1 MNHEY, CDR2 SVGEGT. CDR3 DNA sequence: TGTGCCAGCAGCCAAGGACTCAGCCCCTACGAGCAGTACTTC. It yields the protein CASSQGLSPYEQYF.

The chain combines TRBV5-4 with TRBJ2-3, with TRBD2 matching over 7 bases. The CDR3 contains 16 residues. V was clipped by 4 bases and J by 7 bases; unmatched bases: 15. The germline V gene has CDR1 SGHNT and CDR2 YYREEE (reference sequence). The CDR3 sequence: CASSPGELRLAHTQYF. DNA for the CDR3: TGTGCCAGCAGCCCAGGAGAACTCAGACTAGCACATACGCAGTATTTT.

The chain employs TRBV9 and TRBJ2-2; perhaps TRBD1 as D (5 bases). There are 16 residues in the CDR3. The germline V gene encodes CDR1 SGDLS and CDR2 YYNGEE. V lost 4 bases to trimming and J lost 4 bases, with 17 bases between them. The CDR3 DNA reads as TGTGCCAGCAGCCAGGGATTGTGGGTAACCACCGGGGAGCTGTTTTTT. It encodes CASSQGLWVTTGELFF.

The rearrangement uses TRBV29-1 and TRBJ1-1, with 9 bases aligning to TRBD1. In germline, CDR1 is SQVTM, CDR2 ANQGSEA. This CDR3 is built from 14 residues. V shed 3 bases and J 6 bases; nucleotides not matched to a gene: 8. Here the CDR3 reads CSVEYGTGKPEAFF. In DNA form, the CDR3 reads TGCAGCGTTGAGTATGGGACAGGGAAACCTGAAGCTTTCTTT.

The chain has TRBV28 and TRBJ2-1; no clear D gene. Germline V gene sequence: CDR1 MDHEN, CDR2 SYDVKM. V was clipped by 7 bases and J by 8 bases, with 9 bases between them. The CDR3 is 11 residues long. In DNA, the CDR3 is TGTGCCAGCACGCTGGGTTATGAGCAGTTCTTC. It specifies CASTLGYEQFF.

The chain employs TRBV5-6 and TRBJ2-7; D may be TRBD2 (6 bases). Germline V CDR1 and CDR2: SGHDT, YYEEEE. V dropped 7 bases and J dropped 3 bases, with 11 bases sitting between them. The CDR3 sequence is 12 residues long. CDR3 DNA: TGTGCCAGCCGACTAGAGGGCTACGAGCAGTACTTC. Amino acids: CASRLEGYEQYF.

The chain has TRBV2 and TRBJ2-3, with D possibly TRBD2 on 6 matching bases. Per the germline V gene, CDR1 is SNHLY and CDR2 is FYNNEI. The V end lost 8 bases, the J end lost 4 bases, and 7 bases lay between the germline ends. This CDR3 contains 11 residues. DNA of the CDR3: TGTGCCAGCTGGAGGGCAGATACGCAGTATTTT. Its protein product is CASWRADTQYF.

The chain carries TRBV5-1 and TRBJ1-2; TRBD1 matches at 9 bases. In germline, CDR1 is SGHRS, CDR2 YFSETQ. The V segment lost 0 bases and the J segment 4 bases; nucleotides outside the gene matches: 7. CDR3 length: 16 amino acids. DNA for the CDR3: TGCGCCAGCAGCTTGGATCCGGGACAGGGTCCCTATGGCTACACCTTC. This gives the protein CASSLDPGQGPYGYTF.

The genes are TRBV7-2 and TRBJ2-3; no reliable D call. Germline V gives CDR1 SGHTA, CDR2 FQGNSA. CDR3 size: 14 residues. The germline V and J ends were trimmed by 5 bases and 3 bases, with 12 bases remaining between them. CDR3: CASSPKDMTDTQYF. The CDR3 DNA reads TGTGCCAGCAGCCCGAAAGACATGACAGATACGCAGTATTTT.

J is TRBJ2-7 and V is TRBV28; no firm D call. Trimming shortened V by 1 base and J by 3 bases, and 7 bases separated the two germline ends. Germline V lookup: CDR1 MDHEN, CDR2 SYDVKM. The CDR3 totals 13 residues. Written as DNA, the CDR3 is TGTGCCAGCAGTTTATATTCTAGCTACGAGCAGTACTTC. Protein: CASSLYSSYEQYF.

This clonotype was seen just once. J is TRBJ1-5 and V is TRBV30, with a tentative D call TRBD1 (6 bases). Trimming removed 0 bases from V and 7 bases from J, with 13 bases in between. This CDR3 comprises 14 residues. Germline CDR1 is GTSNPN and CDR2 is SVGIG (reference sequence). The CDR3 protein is CAWSVVRGGQPQHF. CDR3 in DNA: TGTGCCTGGAGTGTGGTCAGGGGAGGACAGCCCCAGCATTTT.

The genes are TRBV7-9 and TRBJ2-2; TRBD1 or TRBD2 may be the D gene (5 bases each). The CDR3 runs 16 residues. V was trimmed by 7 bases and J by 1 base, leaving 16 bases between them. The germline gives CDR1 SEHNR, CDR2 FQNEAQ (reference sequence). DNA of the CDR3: TGTGCCAGCATCAATATCGGGGCTCTGAACACCGGGGAGCTGTTTTTT. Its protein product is CASINIGALNTGELFF.

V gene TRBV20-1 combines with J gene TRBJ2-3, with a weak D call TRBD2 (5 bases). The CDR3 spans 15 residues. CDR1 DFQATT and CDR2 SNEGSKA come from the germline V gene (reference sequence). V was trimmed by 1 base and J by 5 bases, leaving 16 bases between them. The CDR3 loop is CSARATTSTKDTQYF. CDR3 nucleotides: TGCAGTGCTAGAGCCACGACTTCGACTAAAGATACGCAGTATTTT.

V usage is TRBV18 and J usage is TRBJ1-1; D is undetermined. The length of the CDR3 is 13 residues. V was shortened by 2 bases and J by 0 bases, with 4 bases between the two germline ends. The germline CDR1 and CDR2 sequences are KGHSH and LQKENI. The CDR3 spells CASSPVVNTEAFF. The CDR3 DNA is TGTGCCAGCTCACCAGTGGTGAACACTGAAGCTTTCTTT.

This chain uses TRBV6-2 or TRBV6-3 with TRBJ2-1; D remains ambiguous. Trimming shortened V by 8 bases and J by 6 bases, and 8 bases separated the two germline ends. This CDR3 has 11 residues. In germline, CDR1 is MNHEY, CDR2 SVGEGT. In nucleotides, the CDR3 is TGTGCCAGCGCCCGGGTCAATGAGCAGTTCTTC. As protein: CASARVNEQFF.

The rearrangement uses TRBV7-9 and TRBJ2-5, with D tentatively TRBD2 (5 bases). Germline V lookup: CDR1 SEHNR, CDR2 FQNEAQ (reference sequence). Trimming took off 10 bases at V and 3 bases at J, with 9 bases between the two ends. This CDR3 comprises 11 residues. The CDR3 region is CATTREETQYF. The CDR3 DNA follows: TGTGCCACCACTAGGGAAGAGACCCAGTACTTC.

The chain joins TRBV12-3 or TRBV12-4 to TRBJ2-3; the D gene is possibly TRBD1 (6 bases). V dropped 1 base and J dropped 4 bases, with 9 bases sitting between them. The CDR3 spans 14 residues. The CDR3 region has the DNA TGTGCCAGCAGTTTAGAGACAGGTCCAGATACGCAGTATTTT. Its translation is CASSLETGPDTQYF.

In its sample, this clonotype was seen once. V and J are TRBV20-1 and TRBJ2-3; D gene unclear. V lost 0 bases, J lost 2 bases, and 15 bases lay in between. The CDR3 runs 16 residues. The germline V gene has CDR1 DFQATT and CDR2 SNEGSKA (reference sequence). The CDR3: CSARDRVATYTDTQYF. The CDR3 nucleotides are TGCAGTGCTAGAGATCGAGTGGCTACATACACAGATACGCAGTATTTT.

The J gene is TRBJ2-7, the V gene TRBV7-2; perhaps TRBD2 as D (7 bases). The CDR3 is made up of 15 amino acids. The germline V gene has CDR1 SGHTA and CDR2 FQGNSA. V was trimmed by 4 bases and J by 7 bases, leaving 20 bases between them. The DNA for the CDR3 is TGTGCCAGCAGCTCCCTACGTATGGGAGGGGGGGAGCAGTACTTC. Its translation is CASSSLRMGGGEQYF.

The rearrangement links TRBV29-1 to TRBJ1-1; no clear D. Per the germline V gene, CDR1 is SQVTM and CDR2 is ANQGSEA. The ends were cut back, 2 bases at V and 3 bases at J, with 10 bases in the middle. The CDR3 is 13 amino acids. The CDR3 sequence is CSVERRIDTEAFF. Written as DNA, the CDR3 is TGCAGCGTTGAAAGGCGTATTGACACTGAAGCTTTCTTT.

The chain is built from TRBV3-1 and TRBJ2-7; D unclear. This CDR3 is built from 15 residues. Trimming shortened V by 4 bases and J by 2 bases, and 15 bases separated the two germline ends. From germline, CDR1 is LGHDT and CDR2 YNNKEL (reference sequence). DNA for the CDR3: TGTGCCAGCAGCCCCACGGCCGGATTACCCTACGAGCAGTACTTC. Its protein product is CASSPTAGLPYEQYF.

CDR3 DNA sequence: TGTGCCAGCGGGTTCCGGAGCCAAGAGACCCAGTACTTC. It is translated as CASGFRSQETQYF. The chain links TRBV6-5 to TRBJ2-5; no definite D call. CDR1 is MNHEY, CDR2 SVGAGI, per germline. Deletions cut 8 bases from V and 1 base from J, with 11 bases between. The CDR3 has 13 amino acids.

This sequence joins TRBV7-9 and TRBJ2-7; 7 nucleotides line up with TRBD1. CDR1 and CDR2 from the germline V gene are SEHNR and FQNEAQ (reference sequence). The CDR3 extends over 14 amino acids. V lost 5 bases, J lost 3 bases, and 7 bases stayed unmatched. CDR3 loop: CASSLEGTVYEQYF. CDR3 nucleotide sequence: TGTGCCAGCAGCCTTGAGGGGACAGTCTACGAGCAGTACTTC. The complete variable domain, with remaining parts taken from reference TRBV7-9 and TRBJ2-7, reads DTGVSQNPRHKITKRGQNVTFRCDPISEHNRLYWYRQTLGQGPEFLTYFQNEAQLEKSRLLSDRFSAERPKGSFSTLEIQRTEQGDSAMYLCASSLEGTVYEQYFGPGTRLTVT.

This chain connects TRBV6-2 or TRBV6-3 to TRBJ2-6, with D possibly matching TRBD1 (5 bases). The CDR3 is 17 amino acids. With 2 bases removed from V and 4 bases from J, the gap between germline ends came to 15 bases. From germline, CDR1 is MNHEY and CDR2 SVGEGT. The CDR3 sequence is CASSYTGGFWGANVLTF. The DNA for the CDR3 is TGTGCCAGCAGTTACACAGGTGGATTTTGGGGGGCCAACGTCCTGACTTTC.